The next 18 T cell receptor beta chains were all read from a single sample in a study of T cells expressing NK-cell markers. TCRdb re-called the 5' RACE reads; one entry per CDR3 protein, DNA not given. The sample totals 3,000 to 3,500 distinct CDR3 sequences. Material: blood T cells: a sorted CD56 or NKG2C T cell subset, CD4+ or CD8+ T cells, or bulk PBMC T cells (not recorded which). All receptors come from a young woman in good health.

V and J are TRBV20-1 and TRBJ2-1; TCRdb designates TRBD2, a call that cannot be tested without DNA. The germline V gene has CDR1 DFQATT and CDR2 SNEGSKA (reference sequence). The CDR3 is 14 amino acids. The CDR3: CSAKGLAEPGEQFF.

The chain employs TRBV5-5 and TRBJ1-5; checking the TCRdb D call of TRBD1 is not possible without DNA. This CDR3 spans 17 amino acids. Germline CDR1 and CDR2: SGHKS and YYEKEE (reference sequence). The CDR3 here is CASSLGLAGTGNQPQHF. The full variable domain, completed using reference TRBV5-5 and TRBJ1-5, is DAGVTQSPTHLIKTRGQQVTLRCSPISGHKSVSWYQQVLGQGPQFIFQYYEKEERGRGNFPDRFSARQFPNYSSELNVNALLLGDSALYLCASSLGLAGTGNQPQHFGDGTRLSIL.

This rearrangement joins TRBV6-5 to TRBJ2-5; lacking DNA, the TRBD2 call made by TCRdb goes unchecked. Germline V gene data show CDR1 as MNHEY and CDR2 as SVGAGI. The length of the CDR3 is 14 residues. The CDR3 protein is CASSYAGTRGTQYF.

According to its frequency, this clonotype is medium-sized. V gene TRBV20-1 combines with J gene TRBJ1-2; TCRdb picks TRBD1, but there is no DNA to check that call. This CDR3 region has 14 residues. The germline V gene encodes CDR1 DFQATT and CDR2 SNEGSKA (reference sequence). CDR3 sequence reads: CSARVIDRDYGYTF.

This chain joins TRBV6-5 and TRBJ2-2; TCRdb outputs TRBD1, but without DNA this stays unchecked. Per the germline V gene, CDR1 is MNHEY and CDR2 is SVGAGI. CDR3 length: 16 amino acids. CDR3 residues: CASSFYRDSHTGELFF.

This clonotype is labeled medium-sized (0.01 to 0.1%) based on frequency. This chain joins TRBV2 and TRBJ2-7; the D call of TRBD2 rests on TCRdb alone, since no DNA is present to check it. The CDR3 runs to 12 residues. Germline lookup yields CDR1 SNHLY and CDR2 FYNNEI. The chain's CDR3 is CASNYGNYEQYF.

This sequence joins TRBV6-4 and TRBJ2-1; with no DNA, the TCRdb D assignment of TRBD2 cannot be verified. This CDR3 contains 14 residues. The germline CDR1 and CDR2 sequences are MRHNA and SNTAGT. This chain's CDR3 is CASSEAGGHNEQFF.

The chain joins TRBV20-1 to TRBJ2-5; TCRdb's D gene call, TRBD2, goes unchecked for lack of DNA. In germline, CDR1 is DFQATT, CDR2 SNEGSKA (reference sequence). CDR3 length: 14 residues. CDR3: CTAMTSGSGETQYF.

The chain couples TRBV3-1 to TRBJ2-5; TCRdb lists TRBD1, though no DNA is available to test this call. This CDR3 spans 15 amino acids. The germline V gene encodes CDR1 LGHDT and CDR2 YNNKEL (reference sequence). The CDR3 is CASSQRRTAGETQYF.

This clonotype is deemed medium-sized (0.01 to 0.1%) by its frequency. The chain employs TRBV6-4 and TRBJ2-2. The CDR3 extends over 14 amino acids. The germline CDR1 and CDR2 sequences are MRHNA and SNTAGT. Here the CDR3 reads CASSDRGDTGELFF.

The genes are TRBV9 and TRBJ1-2; TCRdb's D call of TRBD1 is untestable without DNA. Per germline, CDR1 SGDLS and CDR2 YYNGEE. The CDR3 covers 12 residues. Here the CDR3 reads CASSGRGSGYTF.

By frequency, this clonotype registers medium-sized. The chain combines TRBV6-2 or TRBV6-3 with TRBJ1-4; checking the TCRdb D call of TRBD1 is not possible without DNA. The CDR3 extends over 15 amino acids. Germline V lookup: CDR1 MNHEY, CDR2 SVGEGT. CDR3 residues: CASSSPGQGFEKLFF.

This chain uses TRBV11-2 with TRBJ2-1; no DNA is available, so the TRBD2 call from TCRdb remains unchecked. Germline V CDR1 and CDR2: SGHAT, FQNNGV. The CDR3 extends over 17 amino acids. The CDR3 reads CASSTSIARGSYNEQFF.

The chain is built from TRBV20-1 and TRBJ1-1. CDR1 and CDR2 from the germline V gene are DFQATT and SNEGSKA (reference sequence). The CDR3 loop spans 12 amino acids. The chain's CDR3 is CSVQEPNTEAFF.

The rearrangement joins TRBV6-2 or TRBV6-3 to TRBJ2-6. Germline V gives CDR1 MNHEY, CDR2 SVGEGT. CDR3 length equals 14 residues. The CDR3 here is CASSWISGANVLTF.

V and J are TRBV20-1 and TRBJ2-7; TCRdb calls TRBD2, which cannot be checked without DNA. Germline loops: CDR1 DFQATT, CDR2 SNEGSKA (reference sequence). This CDR3 region has 15 residues. This CDR3 reads CSARLTDSGSYEQYF.

The chain combines TRBV3-1 with TRBJ2-7; TCRdb outputs TRBD1, but without DNA this stays unchecked. Germline values: CDR1 LGHDT, CDR2 YNNKEL (reference sequence). The CDR3 consists of 15 residues. CDR3 protein: CASSRGTVMFYEQYF.

This chain joins TRBV19 and TRBJ1-6; TCRdb picks TRBD1, but there is no DNA to check that call. CDR3 size: 13 residues. CDR1 is LNHDA, CDR2 SQIVND, per germline (reference sequence). This chain's CDR3 is CASSMGTAAPLHF. The complete variable domain, with remaining parts taken from reference TRBV19 and TRBJ1-6, reads DGGITQSPKYLFRKEGQNVTLSCEQNLNHDAMYWYRQDPGQGLRLIYYSQIVNDFQKGDIAEGYSVSREKKESFPLTVTSAQKNPTAFYLCASSMGTAAPLHFGNGTRLTVT.